The 6 T cell receptor beta chains below come from one sample, sequenced in a study of blood T cell repertoires in COVID-19. The data were produced by immunoSEQ multiplex PCR, yet TCRdb's version contains in-frame clones alone and is incomplete. The sample has over 85,000 clones, about 87% seen once. What was sequenced was peripheral blood. The source of these receptors is a human donor in a cohort sampled during active COVID-19.

Here the CDR3 reads CASSPIRGAGNNNEQFF. In nucleotides, the CDR3 is TGTGCCAGCAGCCCCATCCGGGGAGCGGGGAACAACAATGAGCAGTTCTTC. This chain connects TRBV6-2 or TRBV6-3 to TRBJ2-1, with TRBD2 matching over 7 bases. The CDR3 contains 17 residues. With 6 bases clipped from V and 5 bases from J, the junction kept 16 bases outside the gene matches. Germline V lookup: CDR1 MNHEY, CDR2 SVGEGT.

The chain is built from TRBV29-1 and TRBJ2-2; 13 bases align to TRBD2. Trimming cost V 4 bases and J 5 bases; bases outside gene matches: 13. The germline V gene has CDR1 SQVTM and CDR2 ANQGSEA. This CDR3 comprises 18 residues. CDR3 residues: CSVAILGGTSGKTGELFF. The CDR3 coding sequence is TGCAGCGTTGCCATCCTAGGCGGGACTAGCGGGAAAACCGGGGAGCTGTTTTTT.

The rearrangement links TRBV6-6 to TRBJ2-3, with TRBD2 as a possible D gene (6 bases). The ends were cut back, 3 bases at V and 0 bases at J, with 13 bases in the middle. Germline V CDR1 and CDR2: MNHNY, SVGAGI (reference sequence). CDR3 size: 16 residues. CDR3 sequence reads: CASSYASGPSTDTQYF. In DNA, the CDR3 is TGTGCCAGCAGTTATGCAAGCGGGCCTAGCACAGATACGCAGTATTTT.

The J gene is TRBJ1-3, the V gene TRBV18; D unclear. The ends were cut back, 3 bases at V and 3 bases at J, with 9 bases in the middle. Germline V gives CDR1 KGHSH, CDR2 LQKENI. The CDR3 consists of 14 residues. The DNA for the CDR3 is TGTGCCAGCTCACCGAAACTTGATGGAAACACCATATATTTT. This sequence encodes CASSPKLDGNTIYF.

This clone came up once. J is TRBJ2-1 and V is TRBV10-1, with 8 bases aligning to TRBD2. The CDR3 loop spans 13 amino acids. Germline lookup yields CDR1 WNHNN and CDR2 SYGVQD (reference sequence). V lost 0 bases, J lost 10 bases, and 2 bases stayed unmatched. CDR3 nucleotide sequence: TGCGCCAGCAGTGAGTCGGGCGGGAGGGAGCAGTTCTTC. The encoded protein is CASSESGGREQFF.

The V gene is TRBV7-3, the J gene TRBJ2-1; D may be TRBD2 (6 bases). Trimming took 3 bases from V and 0 from J, leaving 12 bases between them. The germline gives CDR1 SGHTA, CDR2 FQGTGA. CDR3 length: 16 amino acids. The CDR3 region is CASSFIAGSSYNEQFF. The CDR3 DNA follows: TGTGCCAGCAGCTTTATCGCCGGGAGCTCCTACAATGAGCAGTTCTTC.